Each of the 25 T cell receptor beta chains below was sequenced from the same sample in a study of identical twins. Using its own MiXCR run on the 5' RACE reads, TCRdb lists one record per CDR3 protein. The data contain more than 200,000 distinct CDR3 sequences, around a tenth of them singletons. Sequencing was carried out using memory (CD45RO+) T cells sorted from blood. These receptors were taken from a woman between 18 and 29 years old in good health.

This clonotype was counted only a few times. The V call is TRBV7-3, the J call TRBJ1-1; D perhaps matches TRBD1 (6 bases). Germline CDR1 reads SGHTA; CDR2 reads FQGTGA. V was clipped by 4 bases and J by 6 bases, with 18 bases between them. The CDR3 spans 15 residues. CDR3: CASSSPGRGFPEAFF. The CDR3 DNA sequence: TGTGCCAGCAGCTCCCCGGGCAGGGGATTCCCTGAAGCTTTCTTT.

CDR3 nucleotides: TGCAGTGCTAGGGCCCCTCAAGGGTACTACGAGCAGTACTTC. Amino acids: CSARAPQGYYEQYF. V and J are TRBV20-1 and TRBJ2-7, with D hard to call. Trimming cost V 3 bases and J 3 bases, with 15 bases left between them. CDR3 length: 14 amino acids. Germline assignment: CDR1 DFQATT and CDR2 SNEGSKA (reference sequence).

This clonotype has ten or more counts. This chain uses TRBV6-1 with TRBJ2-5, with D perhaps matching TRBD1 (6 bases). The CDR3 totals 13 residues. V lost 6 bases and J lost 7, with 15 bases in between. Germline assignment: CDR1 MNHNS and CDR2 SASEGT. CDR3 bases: TGTGCCAGCAGCCCCACAGGGAGTGGGACCCAGTACTTC. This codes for CASSPTGSGTQYF.

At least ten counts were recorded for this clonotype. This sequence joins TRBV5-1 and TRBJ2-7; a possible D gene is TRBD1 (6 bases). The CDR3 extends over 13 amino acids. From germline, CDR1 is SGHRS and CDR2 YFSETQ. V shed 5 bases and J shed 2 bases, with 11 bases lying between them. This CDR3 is CASSLGAPYEQYF. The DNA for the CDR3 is TGCGCCAGCAGTCTGGGGGCTCCCTACGAGCAGTACTTC.

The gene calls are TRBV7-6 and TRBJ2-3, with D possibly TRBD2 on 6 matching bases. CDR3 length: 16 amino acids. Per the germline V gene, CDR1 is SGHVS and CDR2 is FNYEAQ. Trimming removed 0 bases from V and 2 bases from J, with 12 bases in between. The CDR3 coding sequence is TGTGCCAGCAGCTTAGCTGGGGGGTTACTCACAGATACGCAGTATTTT. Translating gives CASSLAGGLLTDTQYF.

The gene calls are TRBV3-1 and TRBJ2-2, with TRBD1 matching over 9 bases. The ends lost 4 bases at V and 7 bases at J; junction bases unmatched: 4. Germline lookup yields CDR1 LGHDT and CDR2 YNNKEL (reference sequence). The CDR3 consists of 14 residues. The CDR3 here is CASSRTGVIGELFF. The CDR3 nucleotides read TGTGCCAGCAGCCGGACAGGGGTGATCGGGGAGCTGTTTTTT.

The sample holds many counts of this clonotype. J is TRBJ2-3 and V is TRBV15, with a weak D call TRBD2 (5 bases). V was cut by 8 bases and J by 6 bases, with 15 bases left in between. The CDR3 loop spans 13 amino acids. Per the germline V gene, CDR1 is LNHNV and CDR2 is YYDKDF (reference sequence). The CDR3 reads CATRRGNTDTQYF. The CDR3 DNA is TGTGCCACCCGGCGAGGGAATACGGATACGCAGTATTTT.

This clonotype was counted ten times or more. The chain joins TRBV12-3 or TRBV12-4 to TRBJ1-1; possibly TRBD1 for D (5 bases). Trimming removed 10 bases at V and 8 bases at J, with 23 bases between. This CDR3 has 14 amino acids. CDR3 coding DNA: TGTGCCACCCCCGCGGGGCCAGAGAAACGGGAAGCTTTCTTT. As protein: CATPAGPEKREAFF.

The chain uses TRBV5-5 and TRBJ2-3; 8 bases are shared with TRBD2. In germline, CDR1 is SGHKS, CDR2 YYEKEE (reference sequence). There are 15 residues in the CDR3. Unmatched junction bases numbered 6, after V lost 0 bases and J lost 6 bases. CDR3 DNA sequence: TGTGCCAGCAGCTTGGTTCTAGCGGGTTATGATACGCAGTATTTT. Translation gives CASSLVLAGYDTQYF. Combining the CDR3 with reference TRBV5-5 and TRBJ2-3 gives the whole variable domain DAGVTQSPTHLIKTRGQQVTLRCSPISGHKSVSWYQQVLGQGPQFIFQYYEKEERGRGNFPDRFSARQFPNYSSELNVNALLLGDSALYLCASSLVLAGYDTQYFGPGTRLTVL.

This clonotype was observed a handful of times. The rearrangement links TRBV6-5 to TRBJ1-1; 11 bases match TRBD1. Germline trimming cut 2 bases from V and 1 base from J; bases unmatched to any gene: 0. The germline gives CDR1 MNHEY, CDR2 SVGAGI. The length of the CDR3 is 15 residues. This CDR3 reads CASSYGTGGNTEAFF. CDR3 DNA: TGTGCCAGCAGTTACGGGACAGGGGGGAACACTGAAGCTTTCTTT.

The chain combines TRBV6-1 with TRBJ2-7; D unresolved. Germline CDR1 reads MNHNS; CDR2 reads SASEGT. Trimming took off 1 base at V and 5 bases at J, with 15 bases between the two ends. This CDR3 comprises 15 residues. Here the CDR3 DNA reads TGTGCCAGCAGTGAAGTAAGGGTAGGTGCGCACGAGCAGTACTTC. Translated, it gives CASSEVRVGAHEQYF.

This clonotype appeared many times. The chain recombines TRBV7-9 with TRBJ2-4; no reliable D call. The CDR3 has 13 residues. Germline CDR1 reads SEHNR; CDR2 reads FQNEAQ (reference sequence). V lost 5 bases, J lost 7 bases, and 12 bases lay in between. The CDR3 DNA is TGTGCCAGCAGCCTAGATGCTCGGAACATTCAGTACTTC. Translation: CASSLDARNIQYF.

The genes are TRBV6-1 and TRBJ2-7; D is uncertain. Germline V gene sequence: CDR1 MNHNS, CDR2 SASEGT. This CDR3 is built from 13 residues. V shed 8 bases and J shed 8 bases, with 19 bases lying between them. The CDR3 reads CASGSLPGDKQYF. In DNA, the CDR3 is TGTGCCAGCGGAAGCCTACCCGGCGACAAGCAGTACTTC.

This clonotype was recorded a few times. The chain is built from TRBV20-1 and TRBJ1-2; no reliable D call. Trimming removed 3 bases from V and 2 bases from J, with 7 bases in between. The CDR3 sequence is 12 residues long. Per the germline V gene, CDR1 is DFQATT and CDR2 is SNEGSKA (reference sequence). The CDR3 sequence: CSAREDNYGYTF. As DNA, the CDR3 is TGCAGTGCTAGGGAGGACAACTATGGCTACACCTTC.

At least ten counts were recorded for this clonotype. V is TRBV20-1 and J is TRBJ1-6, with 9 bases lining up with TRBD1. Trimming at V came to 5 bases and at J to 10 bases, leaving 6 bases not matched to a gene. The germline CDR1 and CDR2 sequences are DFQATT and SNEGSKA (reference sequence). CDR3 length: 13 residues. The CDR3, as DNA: TGCAGTGCTCGGGACAGGGTTGAGTCACCCCTCCACTTT. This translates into CSARDRVESPLHF.

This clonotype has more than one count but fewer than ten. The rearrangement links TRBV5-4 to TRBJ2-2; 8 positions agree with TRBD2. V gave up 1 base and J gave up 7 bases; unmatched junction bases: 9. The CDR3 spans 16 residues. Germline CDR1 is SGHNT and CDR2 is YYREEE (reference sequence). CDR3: CASSLPMLAGFGELFF. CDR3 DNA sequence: TGTGCCAGCAGCTTGCCTATGTTAGCGGGGTTCGGGGAGCTGTTTTTT.

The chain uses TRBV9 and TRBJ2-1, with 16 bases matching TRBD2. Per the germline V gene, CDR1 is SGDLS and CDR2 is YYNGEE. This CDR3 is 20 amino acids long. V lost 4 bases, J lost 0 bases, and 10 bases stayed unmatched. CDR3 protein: CASSMRKGLAGGSSYNEQFF. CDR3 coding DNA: TGTGCCAGCAGCATGAGAAAGGGACTAGCGGGAGGGAGCTCCTACAATGAGCAGTTCTTC.

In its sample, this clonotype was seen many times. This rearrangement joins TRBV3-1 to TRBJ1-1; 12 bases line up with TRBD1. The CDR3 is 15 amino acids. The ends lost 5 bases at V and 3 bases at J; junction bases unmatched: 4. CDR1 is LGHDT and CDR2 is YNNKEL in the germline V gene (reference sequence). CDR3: CASSYGTGGDTEAFF. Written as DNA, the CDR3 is TGTGCCAGCAGCTACGGGACAGGGGGCGACACTGAAGCTTTCTTT.

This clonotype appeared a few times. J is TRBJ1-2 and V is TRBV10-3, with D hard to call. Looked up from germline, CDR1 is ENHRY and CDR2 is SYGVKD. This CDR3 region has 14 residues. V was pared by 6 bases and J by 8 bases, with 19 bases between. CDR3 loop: CAIRLVGGLGGYTF. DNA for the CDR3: TGTGCCATCAGGCTCGTCGGCGGGTTGGGAGGCTACACCTTC.

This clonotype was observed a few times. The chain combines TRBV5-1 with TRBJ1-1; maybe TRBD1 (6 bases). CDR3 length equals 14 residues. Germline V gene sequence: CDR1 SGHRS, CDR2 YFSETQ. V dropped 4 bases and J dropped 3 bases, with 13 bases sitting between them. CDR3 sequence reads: CASSPMTGHTEAFF. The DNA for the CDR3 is TGCGCCAGCAGCCCCATGACAGGCCACACTGAAGCTTTCTTT. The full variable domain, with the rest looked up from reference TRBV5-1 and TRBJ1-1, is KAGVTQTPRYLIKTRGQQVTLSCSPISGHRSVSWYQQTPGQGLQFLFEYFSETQRNKGNFPGRFSGRQFSNSRSEMNVSTLELGDSALYLCASSPMTGHTEAFFGQGTRLTVV.

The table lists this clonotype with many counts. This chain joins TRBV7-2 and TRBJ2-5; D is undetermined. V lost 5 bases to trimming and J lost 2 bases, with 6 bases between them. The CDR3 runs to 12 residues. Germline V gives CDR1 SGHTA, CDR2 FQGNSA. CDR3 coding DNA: TGTGCCAGCAGCCATCGACAAGAGACCCAGTACTTC. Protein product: CASSHRQETQYF.

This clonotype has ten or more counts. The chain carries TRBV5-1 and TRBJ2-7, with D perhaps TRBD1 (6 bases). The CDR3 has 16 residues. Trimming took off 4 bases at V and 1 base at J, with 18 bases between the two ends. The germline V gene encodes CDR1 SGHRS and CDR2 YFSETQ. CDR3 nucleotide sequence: TGCGCCAGCAGCATACTACCGGGACACCTTTCCTACGAGCAGTACTTC. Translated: CASSILPGHLSYEQYF.

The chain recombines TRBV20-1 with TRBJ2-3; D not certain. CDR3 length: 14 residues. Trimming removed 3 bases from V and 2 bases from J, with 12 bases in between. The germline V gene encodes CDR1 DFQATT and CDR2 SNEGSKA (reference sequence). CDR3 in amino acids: CSASAAENTDTQYF. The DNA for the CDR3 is TGCAGTGCTAGTGCTGCGGAGAACACAGATACGCAGTATTTT.

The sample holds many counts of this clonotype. CDR3 coding DNA: TGCAGTGCTATCTTAGCGGGAGAGTACAATGAGCAGTTCTTC. Amino acid sequence: CSAILAGEYNEQFF. This sequence joins TRBV20-1 and TRBJ2-1; TRBD2 agrees at 9 bases. The V segment lost 4 bases and the J segment 4 bases; nucleotides outside the gene matches: 5. Germline V gene data show CDR1 as DFQATT and CDR2 as SNEGSKA (reference sequence). This CDR3 spans 14 amino acids.

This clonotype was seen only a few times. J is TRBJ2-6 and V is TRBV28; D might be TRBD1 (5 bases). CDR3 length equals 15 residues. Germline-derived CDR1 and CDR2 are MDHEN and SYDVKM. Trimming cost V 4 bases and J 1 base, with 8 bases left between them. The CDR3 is CASSSPGSGANVLTF. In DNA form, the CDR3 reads TGTGCCAGCAGTTCCCCAGGGTCTGGGGCCAACGTCCTGACTTTC.